The 28 T cell receptor beta chains below were found in one sample sequenced in a study of CD8+CD57+ T cells in acquired aplastic anemia. Patients chosen for sequencing had CD8+CD57+ cells that had expanded, as shown by flow cytometry. TCR beta VDJ combinations and CDR3 sequences were profiled from genomic DNA. TCRdb analysed the reads with MiXCR anew, one entry per CDR3 protein. The sample holds under 150,000 distinct CDR3 sequences; 40% are singletons and the top ten take about 2.4%. The sample taken for sequencing was sorted CD4+, CD8+, or CD8+CD57+ T cells (not recorded which) from PBMCs. The receptors stem from a human donor with aplastic anemia.

This clonotype was detected many times. This chain joins TRBV4-2 and TRBJ2-5; possibly TRBD1 for D (5 bases). V lost 0 bases and J 3 bases, leaving 8 bases between the germline ends. Germline values: CDR1 LGHNA, CDR2 YNFKEQ. The CDR3 consists of 14 residues. The CDR3 DNA is TGTGCCAGCAGCCAAGAGTACAGGAAAGAGACCCAGTACTTC. Its translation is CASSQEYRKETQYF.

This clonotype has at least ten counts. V is TRBV7-2 and J is TRBJ2-5; 8 nucleotides agree with TRBD1. Germline V gene lookup returns CDR1 SGHTA and CDR2 FQGNSA. V gave up 5 bases and J gave up 2 bases; unmatched junction bases: 4. CDR3 size: 14 residues. The CDR3 loop reads CASSPRQGQETQYF. CDR3 DNA: TGTGCCAGCAGCCCTCGACAGGGGCAAGAGACCCAGTACTTC. Filled out from reference TRBV7-2 and TRBJ2-5, the complete variable domain reads GAGVSQSPSNKVTEKGKDVELRCDPISGHTALYWYRQSLGQGLEFLIYFQGNSAPDKSGLPSDRFSAERTGGSVSTLTIQRTQQEDSAVYLCASSPRQGQETQYFGPGTRLLVL.

This clonotype was seen many times. The chain employs TRBV5-1 and TRBJ2-3, with 8 bases matching TRBD2. The germline V gene encodes CDR1 SGHRS and CDR2 YFSETQ. V was pared by 0 bases and J by 0 bases, with 6 bases of the junction left unmatched. This CDR3 has 17 residues. CDR3 sequence (DNA): TGCGCCAGCAGCTTGGCTGCGGGGGGTCTAAGCACAGATACGCAGTATTTT. Translated, it gives CASSLAAGGLSTDTQYF.

This sequence joins TRBV5-1 and TRBJ2-7; D is undetermined. The CDR3 is 12 amino acids. The V end was cut by 5 bases, the J end by 2 bases, with 8 bases between. CDR1 and CDR2 from the germline V gene are SGHRS and YFSETQ. CDR3 protein: CASRDQTYEQYV. The CDR3 DNA is TGCGCCAGCAGAGATCAGACCTACGAGCAGTACGTC.

This clonotype was seen at least ten times. The chain links TRBV7-9 to TRBJ1-1, with 9 bases that match TRBD1. CDR3 length equals 15 residues. The V gene's germline CDR1 is SEHNR and CDR2 FQNEAQ (reference sequence). Trimming cost V 5 bases and J 4 bases; bases outside gene matches: 8. The CDR3: CASSGNRGQITEAFF. DNA for the CDR3: TGTGCCAGCAGCGGAAACAGGGGGCAAATCACTGAAGCTTTCTTT. The variable domain in full, with the rest retrieved from reference TRBV7-9 and TRBJ1-1, is DTGVSQNPRHKITKRGQNVTFRCDPISEHNRLYWYRQTLGQGPEFLTYFQNEAQLEKSRLLSDRFSAERPKGSFSTLEIQRTEQGDSAMYLCASSGNRGQITEAFFGQGTRLTVV.

At least ten counts were recorded for this clonotype. The CDR3 reads CASLNREIYEQYF. CDR3 nucleotides: TGTGCCAGCCTCAACAGGGAGATCTACGAGCAGTACTTC. The rearrangement uses TRBV28 and TRBJ2-7; a weak D match, TRBD1 (6 bases). The germline V gene encodes CDR1 MDHEN and CDR2 SYDVKM. V shed 8 bases and J shed 3 bases, with 14 bases lying between them. CDR3 length equals 13 residues.

This clonotype was seen a handful of times. V gene TRBV30 combines with J gene TRBJ1-5; D gene uncertain. V was cut by 0 bases and J by 3 bases, with 9 bases left in between. The length of the CDR3 is 14 residues. Germline CDR1 reads GTSNPN; CDR2 reads SVGIG (reference sequence). CDR3 sequence reads: CAWSVSGNNQPQHF. Written as DNA, the CDR3 is TGTGCCTGGAGTGTTTCGGGAAACAATCAGCCCCAGCATTTT.

This clonotype was seen at least ten times. The V gene is TRBV5-6, the J gene TRBJ2-3, with D unclear. V shed 4 bases and J shed 2 bases, with 11 bases lying between them. The germline CDR1 and CDR2 sequences are SGHDT and YYEEEE. The CDR3 is 14 residues long. As DNA, the CDR3 is TGTGCCAGCAGCCAAGTGGCCTTCACAGATACGCAGTATTTT. This gives the protein CASSQVAFTDTQYF.

About this clonotype itself: This sequence may be a read error, since a much larger clone differs from it by one base. The CDR3 coding sequence is TGTGCCAGCACCAGAGAGGGGGACGCTGAAGCTTTCTTT. It codes for CASTREGDAEAFF. The V gene is TRBV6-1, the J gene TRBJ1-1; possible D gene TRBD1, 6 bases. The CDR3 is made up of 13 amino acids. V lost 7 bases and J lost 6, with 15 bases in between. Per the germline V gene, CDR1 is MNHNS and CDR2 is SASEGT.

CDR3 sequence reads: CASMTPGATEAFF. In DNA form, the CDR3 reads TGTGCCAGCATGACCCCTGGTGCTACTGAAGCTTTCTTT. This chain links TRBV25-1 with TRBJ1-1; D gene unclear. V shed 7 bases and J shed 5 bases, with 14 bases lying between them. The CDR3 covers 13 residues. Germline loops: CDR1 MGHDK, CDR2 SYGVNS.

This clonotype was counted a few times. This sequence joins TRBV6-1 and TRBJ2-5; no clear D. This CDR3 has 16 amino acids. The germline gives CDR1 MNHNS, CDR2 SASEGT. V shed 5 bases and J shed 4 bases, with 20 bases lying between them. The CDR3 region has the DNA TGTGCCAGCAGTCAGCCTACCGGGCCTCGCCGAGAGACCCAGTACTTC. Translated, it gives CASSQPTGPRRETQYF.

This sequence joins TRBV7-8 and TRBJ2-7, with 9 bases that match TRBD2. Germline V CDR1 and CDR2: SGHVS, FQNEAQ. With V trimmed by 9 bases and J by 7 bases, 13 bases remained unmatched. The CDR3 extends over 14 amino acids. The DNA for the CDR3 is TGTGCCAGTAGGAGGATAATAAGCGGGAGGGAGCAGTACTTC. Protein: CASRRIISGREQYF.

Only one count was recorded for this clonotype. The chain uses TRBV12-3 or TRBV12-4 and TRBJ2-3; 10 nucleotides line up with TRBD2. The CDR3 length is 14 residues. The ends lost 6 bases at V and 7 bases at J; junction bases unmatched: 7. The chain's CDR3 is CASRAGGGPNTQYF. The CDR3 bases are TGTGCCAGCAGAGCGGGGGGGGGGCCTAATACGCAGTATTTT.

At least ten counts were recorded for this clonotype. V is TRBV6-1 and J is TRBJ1-2; D might be TRBD1 (5 bases). Germline V gene sequence: CDR1 MNHNS, CDR2 SASEGT. The CDR3 is 12 residues long. V was cut by 6 bases and J by 6 bases, with 11 bases left in between. As DNA, the CDR3 is TGTGCCAGCAGCCCGGTGGGGCATGGCTACACCTTC. It encodes CASSPVGHGYTF.

This clonotype was observed a few times. This chain links TRBV5-6 with TRBJ1-5; D gene unclear. V was pared by 4 bases and J by 1 base, with 15 bases between. Germline CDR1 and CDR2: SGHDT and YYEEEE. The CDR3 has 16 amino acids. The CDR3 reads CASSRTGEWSNQPQHF. The CDR3 nucleotides are TGTGCCAGCAGCAGGACCGGTGAGTGGAGCAATCAGCCCCAGCATTTT.

The chain recombines TRBV12-3 or TRBV12-4 with TRBJ2-5; TRBD1 aligns across 7 bases. The CDR3 loop spans 13 amino acids. The V segment lost 6 bases and the J segment 5 bases; nucleotides outside the gene matches: 6. CDR3 protein: CASRAGQVETQYF. The CDR3 DNA follows: TGTGCCAGCAGGGCAGGACAGGTTGAGACCCAGTACTTC.

In regard to this clonotype: A much bigger clone sits one base away, suggesting this may be a read error. Because it lacks the conserved phenylalanine or tryptophan at the end, this CDR3 is likely a read error. The chain uses TRBV5-1 and TRBJ2-2, with D perhaps matching TRBD2 (5 bases). Germline-derived CDR1 and CDR2 are SGHRS and YFSETQ. V was pared by 4 bases and J by 5 bases, with 9 bases between. This CDR3 has 13 amino acids. CDR3 nucleotides: TGCGCCAGCAGCCCCGGGGTAACCGGGGAGCTGTTTCTT. It specifies CASSPGVTGELFL.

This clonotype was counted a few times. The chain recombines TRBV6-5 with TRBJ1-1; 7 bases are a match to TRBD1. This CDR3 contains 12 residues. V trimming: 0 bases; J trimming: 11 bases; junction bases outside the gene matches: 3. CDR1 is MNHEY, CDR2 SVGAGI, per germline. The CDR3, as DNA: TGTGCCAGCAGTTACTCGACAGGGCTTGCTTTCTTT. This sequence encodes CASSYSTGLAFF.

As to this clonotype: Just one base apart from a much larger clone, this may be a read error. The chain has TRBV6-6 and TRBJ1-1; perhaps TRBD1 as D (5 bases). CDR3 length: 14 amino acids. Trimming pared 8 bases from V and 3 bases from J, leaving 16 bases between. Germline V gene lookup returns CDR1 MNHNY and CDR2 SVGAGI (reference sequence). The chain's CDR3 is CASVIGAAHTEAFF. The CDR3 DNA follows: TGTGCCAGCGTCATCGGGGCTGCGCACACTGAAGCTTTCTTT.

In this sample, this clonotype turned up many times. The chain carries TRBV30 and TRBJ1-1, with D possibly being TRBD1 (6 bases). The CDR3 is 12 amino acids. The V gene's germline CDR1 is GTSNPN and CDR2 SVGIG (reference sequence). CDR3 sequence: CATGQSHTEAFF. The CDR3 nucleotides are TGTGCGACCGGACAGAGTCACACTGAAGCTTTCTTT. The variable domain in full, with the rest retrieved from reference TRBV30 and TRBJ1-1, is SQTIHQWPATLVQPVGSPLSLECTVEGTSNPNLYWYRQAAGRGLQLLFYSVGIGQISSEVPQNLSASRPQDRQFILSSKKLLLSDSGFYLCATGQSHTEAFFGQGTRLTVV.

The count of this clonotype is one. Just one base apart from a much larger clone, this may be a read error. This chain joins TRBV12-3 or TRBV12-4 and TRBJ2-1, with a weak D call TRBD1 (5 bases). The length of the CDR3 is 15 residues. Trimming pared 5 bases from V and 1 base from J, leaving 12 bases between. The CDR3 coding sequence is TGTGCCAGCAGTAGCTTGGGGCCTTCCTACAATGAGCAGTTCTTC. Its translation is CASSSLGPSYNEQFF.

This clonotype was seen at least ten times. The chain has TRBV5-3 and TRBJ2-3; TRBD2 agrees at 9 bases. TRBV5-3 is assigned to the ORF class and has an uncertain function. Trimming took 9 bases from V and 1 from J; bases not matched to a gene: 9. This CDR3 is 15 amino acids long. CDR3 protein: CATAIPSGGTDTQYF. The CDR3 DNA follows: TGTGCCACCGCCATACCTAGCGGGGGCACAGATACGCAGTATTTT.

This clonotype was picked up a small number of times. This sequence joins TRBV19 and TRBJ2-7; D unclear. The CDR3 is made up of 13 amino acids. Germline-derived CDR1 and CDR2 are LNHDA and SQIVND (reference sequence). Trimming removed 7 bases at V and 5 bases at J, with 15 bases between. For the CDR3, the DNA is TGTGCCAGTACGACTTCGTTATTCGACGAGCAGTACTTC. It translates to CASTTSLFDEQYF.

This clonotype has a count of ten or more. The rearrangement links TRBV7-6 to TRBJ1-2, with D uncertain. CDR3 length equals 13 residues. From germline, CDR1 is SGHVS and CDR2 FNYEAQ. V was trimmed by 1 base and J by 6 bases, leaving 9 bases between them. CDR3 amino acids: CASSLGARDGYTF. The CDR3 bases are TGTGCCAGCAGCTTAGGGGCTAGGGATGGCTACACCTTC. Using reference TRBV7-6 and TRBJ1-2 for the parts outside the CDR3, the full variable domain is GAGVSQSPRYKVTKRGQDVALRCDPISGHVSLYWYRQALGQGPEFLTYFNYEAQQDKSGLPNDRFSAERPEGSISTLTIQRTEQRDSAMYRCASSLGARDGYTFGSGTRLTVV.

The chain joins TRBV25-1 to TRBJ2-1, with TRBD2 matching over 7 bases. Germline trimming cut 2 bases from V and 3 bases from J; bases unmatched to any gene: 4. Germline CDR1 reads MGHDK; CDR2 reads SYGVNS. The CDR3 consists of 15 residues. The CDR3 sequence is CASSEHLADYNEQFF. In DNA, the CDR3 is TGTGCCAGCAGTGAACACCTAGCGGACTACAATGAGCAGTTCTTC.

This clonotype came up a few times. The chain joins TRBV10-2 to TRBJ2-7, with 12 bases that match TRBD1. The CDR3 consists of 17 residues. CDR1 is WSHSY and CDR2 is SAAADI in the germline V gene. With V trimmed by 1 base and J by 3 bases, 7 bases remained unmatched. In DNA form, the CDR3 reads TGCGCCAGCAGTGAGTGGGGACAGGGGGCAATGGTCTACGAGCAGTACTTC. This sequence encodes CASSEWGQGAMVYEQYF.

The J gene is TRBJ2-7, the V gene TRBV24-1; 9 nucleotides line up with TRBD1. The CDR3 is 17 amino acids. The ends lost 3 bases at V and 6 bases at J; junction bases unmatched: 14. Germline values: CDR1 KGHDR, CDR2 SFDVKD. Written as DNA, the CDR3 is TGTGCCACCAGTGATCTCACGCAAAGGACAGGGGTCGGCGAGCAGTACTTC. It specifies CATSDLTQRTGVGEQYF.

CDR3: CASSADTYEQYV. The CDR3 region has the DNA TGTGCCAGTTCGGCGGACACCTACGAGCAGTACGTC. The chain joins TRBV25-1 to TRBJ2-7, with D possibly being TRBD1 (5 bases). V was clipped by 9 bases and J by 2 bases, with 11 bases between them. The CDR3 is made up of 12 amino acids. Germline V lookup: CDR1 MGHDK, CDR2 SYGVNS.